This T cell receptor beta chain originates from a study of shared clonotypes between healthy human individuals (dated by TCRdb to the early 2020s). In the study overall: The cohort included a few men and a couple of women between 18 and 49 years of age. Per donor, three plates each were used for CD4 naive and CD4 memory, two for CD8 naive, and one for CD8 memory. To estimate repertoire size and how much clonotypes are shared between individuals, the study performed deep sequencing of blood TCR repertoires from five healthy adults. To increase sequencing depth and limit assay-specific biases, different laboratories used diverse techniques to prepare libraries and sequence TCR repertoires. Each donor's leukapheresis produced roughly between roughly 0.94 and 9.5 billion PBMCs.

Using the deep immunoSEQ assay, TCR CDR3 regions were amplified from genomic DNA by multiplex PCR. Extracted genomic DNA from each cell subset was distributed evenly across all wells of several immunoSEQ 96-well plates, and each plate was treated as a replicate. For sorted subsets, each replicate PCR was loaded with 200 ng genomic DNA, equivalent to 30,000 or so T cell genomes. Purified libraries were measured with a Qubit 3.0 fluorometer, size-checked on a Bioanalyzer 2100, and measured again with the KAPA Library Quantification kit. A separate single-read 150-cycle Illumina NextSeq 550 flow cell was used to sequence each immunoSEQ 96-well plate. The authors' pipeline ran thus. The immunoSEQ output contained only junctional sequences without quality scores, so filtering could not match that applied to full-length reads. Sequences were annotated with PyIR, a Python wrapper for IgBLAST v1.9, and V/J genes and CDR3 were assigned using IMGT germline references. Reads were filtered out if the reads had weak V/J assignments (E-value above 1e-6), no CDR3, stop codons, out-of-frame junctions, or ambiguous translated residues. V3J clonotypes were defined as sequences sharing the same inferred V gene, J gene, and CDR3 amino acid sequence. To compute the percentage overlap between repertoires, the number of shared unique clonotypes was divided by the size of the smaller repertoire. RTK rarefaction, the Chao1 estimator, and Recon v2.1 estimates of unobserved clonotypes were used to assess repertoire richness. OLGA was used to compute generation probabilities for all TCRbeta clonotypes that the gDNA method yielded from a handful of donors. The source is immuneACCESS, and TCRdb retained only in-frame sequences with V and J called. Part of the clones is not carried over; for the studies checked, unresolved V genes explain less than half of this, and the remainder is unexplained. The V and J calls and clone size are taken from that table; D and trimming were inferred from the DNA. The sample has some 2,500,000 clones on record, around 92% of them singletons. Around 0.4% of the sample is held by the ten biggest clonotypes.

Study-wide conclusions, independent of this receptor: Sampling was limited to blood, and TCR repertoires in tissue likely differ from TCR repertoires in blood. Incomplete sequencing was indicated by rarefaction of sorted-subset datasets, despite the large sequencing depth. Across several donors, approximately 5% of naive CD4, over 3% of naive CD8, 2.3% of memory CD4, and about 0.4% of memory CD8 clonotypes were shared. Naive subsets generally had larger estimated clonotype richness than memory subsets. Because the study included a small number of donors, the genetic and exposure-history diversity represented was limited. Compared with non-shared clonotypes, clonotypes shared by all four sorted-subset donors had higher generation probabilities. Pairwise subsampling indicated that sequencing depth was expected to affect the degree of clonotype sharing among donors.

Counted from cysteine to phenylalanine, this CDR3 has 17 amino acids. The kept DNA is CDR3 alone, 51 bases in frame from the first base. CDR1 SEHNR and CDR2 FQNEAQ are derived from the germline V gene (reference sequence). Regarding this clone: Its antigen remains unidentified. An end of the junction differs from the germline gene, which may be a read error.

Donors were healthy HIV-negative adults with no recently reported acute infections or vaccinations. Every donor was a Caucasian adult living in Nashville, Tennessee, USA. CD4+ T cells were enriched by magnetic negative selection, after which naive cells were positively selected on CD45RA and the negative fraction was taken as the memory subset. Blood was obtained by leukapheresis, after which PBMCs were separated by Ficoll-Histopaque density gradient centrifugation and cryopreserved in liquid nitrogen vapor phase. Purity and quantity of every magnetically sorted T cell population were checked by analytical flow cytometry. Each sorted fraction had its genomic DNA isolated and then quantified by UV absorbance on a Nanodrop 2000c.

This chain is built from TRBV7-9 and TRBJ2-1; TRBD2 fits 10 bases in the junction. This TCR came from a man in his late teens or twenties in good health. Some clones in this sample may be carry-over from other donors' samples. What was sequenced was naive CD4+ T cells from PBMCs. What the cell subset or site label conveys for this sample: CD45RA+ positively selected. The CDR3 reads as follows: CASSLSLAGVSHNEQFF. The DNA sequence is as follows: TGTGCCAGCAGCTTGAGTCTAGCGGGAGTCTCCCACAATGAGCAGTTCTTC.